This record covers a single TCR beta chain. The CDR3 spans 16 residues. The germline V gene has CDR1 SGHDT and CDR2 YYEEEE. J gave up 10 bases and V 4 bases, and 9 bases lay outside the gene matches. Some clones are missing from TCRdb's copy, which holds only in-frame ones; the method was immunoSEQ multiplex PCR. The top ten clones hold roughly 12% of a sample with approximately 81,000 clones, over 75% of them seen once. This record comes from a study of blood T cell repertoires in COVID-19. This clonotype was obtained from an older man with active or convalescent COVID-19. The chain has TRBV5-6 and TRBJ1-6, with 12 nucleotides matching TRBD1. The sequenced sample was peripheral blood. CDR3 region: CASSPFRDRGQSPLHF. In DNA form, the CDR3 reads TGTGCCAGCAGCCCTTTCCGGGACAGGGGGCAGTCACCCCTCCACTTT.